This T cell receptor (beta chain) originates from a study of T-cell reconstitution after alpha-beta-depleted transplantation in children. The CDR3 contains 15 residues. Germline values: CDR1 SNHLY, CDR2 FYNNEI. Trimming cost V 3 bases and J 5 bases; bases outside gene matches: 9. This clonotype was seen a few times. The antigen is undetermined. Preparation of the TCRbeta library was carried out with unique molecular identifiers. TCRdb fed the PCR reads into MiXCR, producing one record per CDR3 protein. The repertoire holds 200,000 to 250,000 distinct CDR3 sequences, with 6.5% to 9% as singletons. The study, taken as a whole, reports: Roughly two months post-transplant, alpha-beta T cells reportedly originated from several hundred graft clones that had expanded. TCRbeta diversity was high at day 60 in some patients (a result of surviving recipient T cells and thymic progenitors). T-cell counts and diversity at one year post-transplant came mainly from newly produced T cells.

The sample here was PBMCs, mostly from graft donor cells, taken 180 days after TCRalphabeta/CD19-depleted stem cell transplant. This TCR was recovered from a male patient younger than 18 who had a stem cell transplant for acute lymphoblastic leukemia, so the T cells may come from the graft donor. J is TRBJ1-1 and V is TRBV2; 7 bases are a match to TRBD1. This CDR3 reads CASSDQTGRNTEAFF. The CDR3 DNA reads TGTGCCAGCAGTGACCAGACAGGGCGAAATACTGAAGCTTTCTTT.